These 20 T cell receptor beta chains share one sample of origin, sequenced in a study of blood T cells in healthy people across ages. PCR was performed a second time for about 7 to 11 cycles using a sample-barcoded 5' primer and a J-beta primer mix. One entry per CDR3 protein, called by TCRdb with MiXCR from the 5' RACE reads. The sample records roughly 700,000 distinct CDR3 sequences, 25% being singletons. This sample was shared with a second study, whose subject was T cells of mothers and their children.

The sample consisted of blood. These receptors were taken from a boy between 10 and 17 years old in good health.

In this sample, this clonotype turned up a few times. The J gene is TRBJ2-3, the V gene TRBV25-1; D possibly corresponds to TRBD2 (6 bases). CDR3 length: 16 residues. Germline V gene sequence: CDR1 MGHDK, CDR2 SYGVNS. V was cut by 4 bases and J by 2 bases, with 16 bases left in between. The CDR3 nucleotides are TGTGCCAGCAGTGCAAGGGGAGGAGGGCACACAGATACGCAGTATTTT. Translated, it gives CASSARGGGHTDTQYF.

This sequence joins TRBV2 and TRBJ2-6; TRBD2 might be the D (6 bases). This CDR3 has 16 residues. The germline V gene encodes CDR1 SNHLY and CDR2 FYNNEI. V lost 9 bases and J 1 base, leaving 16 bases between the germline ends. The CDR3 nucleotides are TGTGCCAGTACCGGTGGGGGGATTTCTGGGGCCAACGTCCTGACTTTC. Protein sequence: CASTGGGISGANVLTF. The variable domain in full, with the rest retrieved from reference TRBV2 and TRBJ2-6, is EPEVTQTPSHQVTQMGQEVILRCVPISNHLYFYWYRQILGQKVEFLVSFYNNEISEKSEIFDDQFSVERPDGSNFTLKIRSTKLEDSAMYFCASTGGGISGANVLTFGAGSRLTVL.

The chain couples TRBV12-3 or TRBV12-4 to TRBJ1-1, with 7 nucleotides matching TRBD1. With V trimmed by 4 bases and J by 6 bases, 5 bases remained unmatched. The CDR3 runs to 13 residues. The CDR3 spells CASSSTGASEAFF. The CDR3 region has the DNA TGTGCCAGCAGTTCCACAGGGGCGTCTGAAGCTTTCTTT.

The rearrangement joins TRBV10-1 to TRBJ2-7; tentatively, D is TRBD2 (6 bases). Deletions cut 2 bases from V and 1 base from J, with 12 bases between. Germline lookup yields CDR1 WNHNN and CDR2 SYGVQD (reference sequence). This CDR3 has 15 residues. CDR3 nucleotide sequence: TGCGCCAGCAGTGAGATGGCGGGAAGGTCCTACGAGCAGTACTTC. It translates to CASSEMAGRSYEQYF.

This clonotype was counted between two and nine times. The chain carries TRBV11-1 and TRBJ2-7, with D unclear. The germline gives CDR1 SGHAT, CDR2 FQDESV (reference sequence). The CDR3 is made up of 14 amino acids. Trimming shortened V by 1 base and J by 4 bases, and 11 bases separated the two germline ends. The CDR3 is CASSLVGVDYEQYF. The CDR3 nucleotides read TGTGCCAGCAGCTTAGTGGGCGTTGATTACGAGCAGTACTTC.

The V gene is TRBV20-1, the J gene TRBJ2-5; the match to TRBD2 covers 8 bases. Near its end, the DNA agrees better with TRBJ2-7, so the J call may be wrong. The CDR3 length is 13 residues. Germline assignment: CDR1 DFQATT and CDR2 SNEGSKA (reference sequence). In nucleotides, the CDR3 is TGCAGTGCGAGAAGCCCGGGGGGGTACGAGCAGTACTTC. Encoded protein: CSARSPGGYEQYF.

The chain couples TRBV20-1 to TRBJ2-5, with TRBD1 matching 7 bases. The CDR3 is 15 residues long. Germline CDR1 and CDR2: DFQATT and SNEGSKA (reference sequence). After removal of 5 bases from V and 5 bases from J, the junction contained 14 bases not matched to a gene. The CDR3 loop reads CSAGGVTGPGETQYF. The CDR3 nucleotides read TGCAGTGCTGGGGGTGTGACAGGGCCCGGGGAGACCCAGTACTTC.

In its sample, this clonotype was seen a few times. This chain uses TRBV15 with TRBJ1-4; TRBD1 is a possible D gene (6 bases). V lost 5 bases, J lost 5 bases, and 15 bases lay in between. The CDR3 covers 15 residues. The germline gives CDR1 LNHNV, CDR2 YYDKDF (reference sequence). The CDR3 loop is CATSDRDTLNEKLFF. In nucleotides, the CDR3 is TGTGCCACCAGCGATCGGGACACTCTGAATGAAAAACTGTTTTTT.

DNA of the CDR3: TGCAGTGCTCAGCGGTCATCCTACGAGCAGTACTTC. Encoded protein: CSAQRSSYEQYF. The chain joins TRBV20-1 to TRBJ2-7, with a weak D call TRBD2 (5 bases). Trimming shortened V by 5 bases and J by 1 base, and 9 bases separated the two germline ends. This CDR3 is built from 12 residues. Germline assignment: CDR1 DFQATT and CDR2 SNEGSKA (reference sequence).

The chain combines TRBV29-1 with TRBJ2-7; D is perhaps TRBD1 (5 bases). The V end was cut by 6 bases, the J end by 2 bases, with 20 bases between. The CDR3 is 15 residues long. Germline CDR1 reads SQVTM; CDR2 reads ANQGSEA. The CDR3 sequence: CSVIYPGYSTYEQYF. CDR3 in DNA: TGCAGCGTGATTTACCCAGGGTATAGCACCTACGAGCAGTACTTC.

The chain recombines TRBV4-3 with TRBJ2-6; D not resolved. This CDR3 has 18 amino acids. V shed 0 bases and J shed 0 bases, with 12 bases lying between them. Germline CDR1 LGHNA, CDR2 YSLEER. CDR3 in amino acids: CASSQEAVPDSGANVLTF. The CDR3 DNA sequence: TGCGCCAGCAGCCAAGAGGCAGTCCCTGACTCTGGGGCCAACGTCCTGACTTTC.

The chain uses TRBV6-1 and TRBJ2-1; 9 bases line up with TRBD1. The DNA end lines up better with TRBJ2-7; the J call may be wrong. This CDR3 region has 15 residues. Germline V lookup: CDR1 MNHNS, CDR2 SASEGT. In nucleotides, the CDR3 is TGTGCCAGCAGTGAAGGGACAGGGGTTTCCTACGAGCAGTACTTC. The encoded protein is CASSEGTGVSYEQYF.

This clonotype was recorded a few times. V gene TRBV7-2 combines with J gene TRBJ2-7; no clear D gene. Trimming cost V 3 bases and J 4 bases, with 10 bases left between them. The length of the CDR3 is 13 residues. The germline V gene encodes CDR1 SGHTA and CDR2 FQGNSA. The CDR3 region has the DNA TGTGCCAGCAGCTTCGACGCTAAATACGAGCAGTACTTC. Its translation is CASSFDAKYEQYF. Using reference TRBV7-2 and TRBJ2-7 for the parts outside the CDR3, the full variable domain is GAGVSQSPSNKVTEKGKDVELRCDPISGHTALYWYRQSLGQGLEFLIYFQGNSAPDKSGLPSDRFSAERTGGSVSTLTIQRTQQEDSAVYLCASSFDAKYEQYFGPGTRLTVT.

This clonotype came up a few times. CDR3 nucleotides: TGTGCCAGCAGCCCCCATATCGGGGCTGAAAAACTGTTTTTT. Translation gives CASSPHIGAEKLFF. The chain is built from TRBV12-3 or TRBV12-4 and TRBJ1-4; a possible D gene is TRBD1 (5 bases). V dropped 6 bases and J dropped 7 bases, with 15 bases sitting between them. The CDR3 covers 14 residues.

The genes are TRBV3-1 and TRBJ2-4, with 8 bases identical to TRBD2. The CDR3 totals 16 residues. Trimming at V came to 3 bases and at J to 4 bases, leaving 8 bases not matched to a gene. Germline-derived CDR1 and CDR2 are LGHDT and YNNKEL (reference sequence). CDR3 loop: CASSHSGGGQKNIQYF. The CDR3 DNA reads as TGTGCCAGCAGCCATTCCGGGGGGGGGCAGAAAAACATTCAGTACTTC.

The chain recombines TRBV27 with TRBJ1-4, with D uncertain. This CDR3 has 13 amino acids. The V gene's germline CDR1 is MNHEY and CDR2 SMNVEV (reference sequence). Trimming took off 1 base at V and 12 bases at J, with 12 bases between the two ends. The CDR3 nucleotides are TGTGCCAGCAGTTTATACGGGGATCAGGAACTGTTTTTT. Protein: CASSLYGDQELFF.

CDR3 coding DNA: TGTGCCAGCAGCCTCGGCTACAGCGGGAGTGGCAATGAGCAGTTCTTC. This encodes CASSLGYSGSGNEQFF. V is TRBV4-2 and J is TRBJ2-5; 8 bases are shared with TRBD2. Judging by the DNA end, TRBJ2-1 fits better; the J call may be wrong. Looked up from germline, CDR1 is LGHNA and CDR2 is YNFKEQ. This CDR3 region has 16 residues.

This clonotype was detected many times. The chain links TRBV18 to TRBJ2-7; 7 bases match TRBD1. V shed 6 bases, J shed 0 bases, and the junction held 5 bases outside the gene matches. CDR1 KGHSH and CDR2 LQKENI come from the germline V gene. The CDR3 is 14 residues long. The CDR3 DNA follows: TGTGCCAGCTCCGCGACAGGGAGCTCCTACGAGCAGTACTTC. It yields the protein CASSATGSSYEQYF.

This clonotype has only a few counts. The V call is TRBV7-2, the J call TRBJ1-2, with a possible D match to TRBD1 (5 bases). The CDR3 contains 14 residues. With 5 bases removed from V and 4 bases from J, the gap between germline ends came to 14 bases. Germline V lookup: CDR1 SGHTA, CDR2 FQGNSA. The CDR3 sequence: CASSPRELAYGYTF. CDR3 in DNA: TGTGCCAGCAGCCCCAGGGAATTGGCCTATGGCTACACCTTC.

This clonotype was counted once. The chain carries TRBV5-1 and TRBJ1-2; TRBD1 is a possible D gene (5 bases). V was clipped by 0 bases and J by 2 bases, with 14 bases between them. There are 16 residues in the CDR3. Germline V gene lookup returns CDR1 SGHRS and CDR2 YFSETQ. The CDR3 is CASSLGGHGANYGYTF. The CDR3 bases are TGCGCCAGCAGCTTGGGGGGCCACGGGGCCAACTATGGCTACACCTTC.